Following are 26 T cell receptor beta chains from one sample sequenced in a study of radiation and T cells in renal cell carcinoma. Sequencing used immunoSEQ multiplex PCR; TCRdb keeps in-frame clones, though not all of them. The sample contains over 120,000 clones, approximately 90% of which appear only once. This sample's time point: baseline pretreatment blood. Treatment specified: 15 Gy SBRT to primary tumor, nephrectomy 4 weeks later. The specimen comprised blood, sampled from a patient whose treatment included radiotherapy and nephrectomy. The receptors here all came from a woman aged 50 to 60 with renal cell carcinoma.

V usage is TRBV7-9 and J usage is TRBJ2-3; D ambiguous. V gave up 5 bases and J gave up 5 bases, with 8 bases separating them. Germline V CDR1 and CDR2: SEHNR, FQNEAQ (reference sequence). The CDR3 is made up of 12 amino acids. CDR3 loop: CASSQLQDTQYF. The CDR3 DNA is TGTGCCAGCAGCCAACTTCAAGATACGCAGTATTTT.

The V gene is TRBV5-1, the J gene TRBJ1-1, with D possibly matching TRBD1 (6 bases). Germline CDR1 and CDR2: SGHRS and YFSETQ. V dropped 3 bases and J dropped 11 bases, with 17 bases sitting between them. This CDR3 is built from 13 residues. Here the CDR3 reads CASSWTVGGEAFF. The CDR3 nucleotides are TGCGCCAGCAGCTGGACAGTGGGGGGTGAGGCTTTCTTT.

V gene TRBV7-8 combines with J gene TRBJ1-2; no reliable D call. The germline V gene has CDR1 SGHVS and CDR2 FQNEAQ. This CDR3 contains 13 residues. V gave up 3 bases and J gave up 3 bases, with 8 bases separating them. The CDR3 DNA is TGTGCCAGCAGCTTGAGCCCGGACTATGGCTACACCTTC. Translated: CASSLSPDYGYTF.

The chain couples TRBV5-1 to TRBJ1-2, with D possibly matching TRBD1 (5 bases). V lost 0 bases, J lost 0 bases, and 9 bases lay in between. Germline V gene lookup returns CDR1 SGHRS and CDR2 YFSETQ. This CDR3 has 15 residues. DNA of the CDR3: TGCGCCAGCAGCTTGGAACACAGGACTAACTATGGCTACACCTTC. The encoded protein is CASSLEHRTNYGYTF.

The V gene is TRBV5-6, the J gene TRBJ2-5, with a possible D match to TRBD1 (7 bases). Germline V CDR1 and CDR2: SGHDT, YYEEEE. The CDR3 runs to 16 residues. V was clipped by 2 bases and J by 5 bases, with 19 bases between them. This CDR3 reads CASSLRTGTRGETQYF. The DNA of the CDR3 is TGTGCCAGCAGCTTACGGACAGGAACACGGGGGGAGACCCAGTACTTC.

The rearrangement uses TRBV6-6 and TRBJ2-5, with 9 bases aligning to TRBD1. Near its end, the DNA agrees better with TRBJ2-7, so the J call may be wrong. The CDR3 runs to 16 residues. In germline, CDR1 is MNHNY, CDR2 SVGAGI (reference sequence). The CDR3 protein is CASSRTGDRFTYEQYF. CDR3 nucleotides: TGTGCCAGCAGTCGGACAGGGGACCGATTCACCTACGAGCAGTACTTC.

This clone was seen once. The chain recombines TRBV7-9 with TRBJ1-6; TRBD1 might be the D (5 bases). CDR3 length equals 17 residues. CDR1 and CDR2 from the germline V gene are SEHNR and FQNEAQ (reference sequence). V was trimmed by 5 bases and J by 5 bases, leaving 19 bases between them. The CDR3 bases are TGTGCCAGCAGCCTAGGCGGCGGGGCGCTTAATAATTCACCCCTCCACTTT. It translates to CASSLGGGALNNSPLHF.

The chain employs TRBV4-2 and TRBJ2-2; D is undetermined. Trimming stripped 0 bases from V and 4 bases from J, with 9 bases between. CDR1 and CDR2 from the germline V gene are LGHNA and YNFKEQ. CDR3 length: 15 residues. CDR3 loop: CASSQDTTATGELFF. CDR3 sequence (DNA): TGTGCCAGCAGCCAAGATACCACGGCCACCGGGGAGCTGTTTTTT.

This chain links TRBV6-6 with TRBJ1-2; D not resolved. This CDR3 is 15 amino acids long. V was trimmed by 4 bases and J by 6 bases, leaving 18 bases between them. Germline-derived CDR1 and CDR2 are MNHNY and SVGAGI (reference sequence). DNA of the CDR3: TGTGCCAGCAGTTCCCCTCGGGTGCAACTAAATGGCTACACCTTC. As protein: CASSSPRVQLNGYTF.

The V call is TRBV5-1, the J call TRBJ2-1, with 13 bases identical to TRBD2. The length of the CDR3 is 15 residues. CDR1 is SGHRS, CDR2 YFSETQ, per germline. Trimming took 4 bases from V and 5 from J; bases not matched to a gene: 3. The CDR3, as DNA: TGCGCCAGCAGCCCACTAGCGGGGGGGCACAATGAGCAGTTCTTC. This gives the protein CASSPLAGGHNEQFF.

V gene TRBV23-1 combines with J gene TRBJ2-3, with 12 bases identical to TRBD1. TRBV23-1 is designated an ORF whose function remains uncertain. CDR3 length: 18 amino acids. J gave up 5 bases and V 2 bases, and 11 bases lay outside the gene matches. Here the CDR3 DNA reads TGCGCCAGCAGTCAAACCCCGGGACAGGGGGCGTATGTAGATACGCAGTATTTT. Translating it yields CASSQTPGQGAYVDTQYF.

V usage is TRBV5-6 and J usage is TRBJ1-2; maybe TRBD1 (5 bases). The V gene lost 4 bases and the J gene lost 7 bases, with 14 bases spanning the gap. CDR1 is SGHDT and CDR2 is YYEEEE in the germline V gene. The CDR3 is 13 amino acids. The CDR3 protein is CASSPDQGFGYTF. The CDR3 region has the DNA TGTGCCAGCAGCCCTGATCAGGGATTTGGCTACACCTTC.

This clone was recorded only once. The chain combines TRBV19 with TRBJ2-2; no clear D. CDR3 length equals 15 residues. The ends were cut back, 3 bases at V and 2 bases at J, with 10 bases in the middle. CDR1 is LNHDA, CDR2 SQIVND, per germline (reference sequence). The CDR3 region is CASSIQVLNTGELFF. The CDR3 coding sequence is TGTGCCAGTAGTATTCAGGTGCTAAACACCGGGGAGCTGTTTTTT.

The chain carries TRBV6-4 and TRBJ1-4; TRBD1 matches at 9 bases. Trimming at V came to 4 bases and at J to 0 bases, leaving 12 bases not matched to a gene. Germline lookup yields CDR1 MRHNA and CDR2 SNTAGT. The CDR3 has 19 amino acids. The DNA for the CDR3 is TGTGCCAGCAGTGTACTAGGGACAGGGCTTGGGGCAACTAATGAAAAACTGTTTTTT. Amino acids: CASSVLGTGLGATNEKLFF.

V gene TRBV25-1 combines with J gene TRBJ2-5; 7 bases line up with TRBD1. Germline lookup yields CDR1 MGHDK and CDR2 SYGVNS. This CDR3 is built from 15 residues. With V trimmed by 1 base and J by 3 bases, 5 bases remained unmatched. CDR3 protein: CASSEWSTGEETQYF. The CDR3 nucleotides are TGTGCCAGCAGTGAATGGAGTACAGGGGAAGAGACCCAGTACTTC.

The chain's CDR3 is CASSQDRINSPLHF. CDR3 nucleotides: TGTGCCAGCAGCCAGGACAGGATTAATTCACCCCTCCACTTT. The J gene is TRBJ1-6, the V gene TRBV7-6; 7 bases agree with TRBD1. The V segment lost 5 bases and the J segment 6 bases; nucleotides outside the gene matches: 4. The CDR3 consists of 14 residues. Germline V gives CDR1 SGHVS, CDR2 FNYEAQ.

The chain employs TRBV15 and TRBJ2-2; TRBD2 aligns across 7 bases. CDR3 length: 19 amino acids. Germline CDR1 and CDR2: LNHNV and YYDKDF (reference sequence). V gave up 1 base and J gave up 3 bases; unmatched junction bases: 14. The CDR3 is CATSRGYYRGGGDTGELFF. In DNA form, the CDR3 reads TGTGCCACCAGCAGAGGATATTACAGAGGCGGGGGAGACACCGGGGAGCTGTTTTTT. Full variable domain (remainder filled in from reference TRBV15 and TRBJ2-2): DAMVIQNPRYQVTQFGKPVTLSCSQTLNHNVMYWYQQKSSQAPKLLFHYYDKDFNNEADTPDNFQSRRPNTSFCFLDIRSPGLGDTAMYLCATSRGYYRGGGDTGELFFGEGSRLTVL.

The chain combines TRBV5-4 with TRBJ2-3; TRBD2 matches 9 bases. The trim removed 3 bases at V and 3 bases at J, leaving 2 bases unmatched. CDR1 SGHNT and CDR2 YYREEE come from the germline V gene (reference sequence). The CDR3 has 14 residues. CDR3 in amino acids: CASSSGLATDTQYF. CDR3 DNA: TGTGCCAGCAGCTCCGGACTAGCGACAGATACGCAGTATTTT.

The chain links TRBV6-1 to TRBJ1-5, with TRBD1 matching 10 bases. V was pared by 4 bases and J by 5 bases, with 20 bases of the junction left unmatched. CDR1 MNHNS and CDR2 SASEGT come from the germline V gene. The CDR3 extends over 20 amino acids. The CDR3 loop reads CASSGGGTGVVRRDYQPQHF. The CDR3 DNA sequence: TGTGCCAGCAGTGGGGGGGGGACAGGGGTAGTTAGGAGGGATTATCAGCCCCAGCATTTT.

The chain employs TRBV11-2 and TRBJ2-3; 7 bases are shared with TRBD2. Germline V gene sequence: CDR1 SGHAT, CDR2 FQNNGV. This CDR3 has 14 residues. Unmatched junction bases numbered 1, after V lost 1 base and J lost 3 bases. The DNA for the CDR3 is TGTGCCAGCAGCTTAGGCGGGGGTACAGATACGCAGTATTTT. It codes for CASSLGGGTDTQYF.

This rearrangement joins TRBV28 to TRBJ2-5; TRBD1 matches at 9 bases. The J call is doubtful: the DNA matches TRBJ2-7 better. This CDR3 spans 14 amino acids. Germline V gives CDR1 MDHEN, CDR2 SYDVKM. CDR3 DNA: TGTGCCAGCAGTAGACAGGGGGGGACCTACGAGCAGTACTTC. It codes for CASSRQGGTYEQYF.

The V and J genes are TRBV11-3 and TRBJ2-1; D gene unclear. The V end was cut by 0 bases, the J end by 5 bases, with 8 bases between. The germline V gene encodes CDR1 SGHNT and CDR2 YENEEA. The CDR3 totals 14 residues. The CDR3 spells CASSLDHLNNEQFF. CDR3 DNA sequence: TGTGCCAGCAGCTTAGATCATTTGAACAATGAGCAGTTCTTC.

The chain combines TRBV5-1 with TRBJ1-4, with a tentative D call TRBD1 (6 bases). Germline V gives CDR1 SGHRS, CDR2 YFSETQ. This CDR3 region has 17 residues. Trimming shortened V by 3 bases and J by 3 bases, and 18 bases separated the two germline ends. As DNA, the CDR3 is TGCGCCAGCAGCTCTGGACAGCCCCCATTCGCTAATGAAAAACTGTTTTTT. Encoded protein: CASSSGQPPFANEKLFF.

The V gene is TRBV11-2, the J gene TRBJ2-2; D remains ambiguous. CDR1 is SGHAT and CDR2 is FQNNGV in the germline V gene. This CDR3 comprises 13 residues. V was pared by 5 bases and J by 0 bases, with 4 bases between. CDR3 in amino acids: CASSLSNTGELFF. CDR3 coding DNA: TGTGCCAGCAGCCTCTCGAACACCGGGGAGCTGTTTTTT.

The J gene is TRBJ2-5, the V gene TRBV7-9; TRBD1 agrees at 7 bases. In germline, CDR1 is SEHNR, CDR2 FQNEAQ (reference sequence). This CDR3 contains 12 residues. Losses at the gene ends were 7 bases for V and 4 bases for J; bases not matched to a gene: 3. The CDR3 loop reads CASNPGGETQYF. The CDR3 nucleotides are TGTGCCAGCAATCCAGGGGGAGAGACCCAGTACTTC.

CDR3 nucleotides: TGTGCCAGCAGTTACAGACAAATCGGCGCAGATACGCAGTATTTT. Translating it yields CASSYRQIGADTQYF. This sequence joins TRBV6-5 and TRBJ2-3, with D unresolved. V was trimmed by 2 bases and J by 4 bases, leaving 13 bases between them. Germline CDR1 reads MNHEY; CDR2 reads SVGAGI. This CDR3 spans 15 amino acids.